This T cell receptor (beta chain) was sequenced during a study of sequential checkpoint blockade in melanoma. Whole-study context: First-line arms were nivolumab then ipilimumab, or the reverse, randomized 1:1. After both sequences, patients received maintenance nivolumab.

V was clipped by 10 bases and J by 6 bases; unmatched bases: 11. Germline V gene lookup returns CDR1 MDHEN and CDR2 SYDVKM. CDR3 size: 14 residues. Repertoires were generated with immunoSEQ multiplex PCR, while TCRdb's copy carries only in-frame clones and drops some. Of around 11,000 clones listed, around two thirds are singletons. The sample's treatment: randomized to nivolumab then ipilimumab (arm A) or the reverse (arm B). This clonotype originated in a human donor with melanoma. The sequencing used CD8+ T cells sorted from blood (inferred from file names), collected from a patient given nivolumab and ipilimumab in sequence. This chain joins TRBV28 and TRBJ1-2; 10 nucleotides agree with TRBD1. DNA for the CDR3: TGTGCCAACGCGCCCCGGGACAGGGGCGATGGCTACACCTTC. Translation gives CANAPRDRGDGYTF.